Listed below are T cell receptor beta chains from one sample, sequenced in a study of CD8 T cells in ankylosing spondylitis. A single record per CDR3 protein comes from TCRdb applying MiXCR to the 5' RACE reads. The sample lists 200,000 to 300,000 distinct CDR3 sequences, about 9.1% occurring once. The sequenced material came from blood, either unsorted or a sorted T cell fraction (not recorded which). These receptors all come from a male donor with ankylosing spondylitis or in good health (not recorded which). Both conserved end residues are part of each CDR3. D genes are given only for firm matches. A clone size is listed for some rows: how often the clone was seen (once, few, many), or a class if it is expanded.

clone_size	d_call	v_call	j_call	cdr3_aa	cdr3_nt
many	-	TRBV9	TRBJ2-2	CASSVGAANTGELFF	TGTGCCAGCAGCGTAGGCGCAGCGAACACCGGGGAGCTGTTTTTT
many	-	TRBV3-1	TRBJ2-7	CASSQLDQGNEQYF	TGTGCCAGCAGCCAACTGGACCAAGGAAACGAGCAGTACTTC
many	-	TRBV4-3	TRBJ1-5	CASSQDLRGGGQPQHF	TGCGCCAGCAGCCAAGATCTAAGAGGAGGAGGTCAGCCCCAGCATTTT
many	-	TRBV3-1	TRBJ2-7	CASSQARGGSYEQYF	TGTGCCAGCAGCCAAGCCAGGGGGGGGTCCTACGAGCAGTACTTC
many	TRBD1	TRBV4-2	TRBJ1-1	CASSQDRGGGTEAFF	TGTGCCAGCAGCCAAGATAGGGGAGGGGGCACCGAAGCTTTCTTT
-	-	TRBV7-3	TRBJ2-3	CASSCSGSGSDTQYF	TGTGCCAGCAGCTGTAGCGGTTCCGGATCGGATACGCAGTATTTT
many	TRBD1	TRBV20-1	TRBJ2-7	CSARDRGNYEQYF	TGCAGTGCAAGGGACAGGGGCAACTACGAGCAGTACTTC
many	TRBD1	TRBV4-3	TRBJ2-3	CASQIDRGPADTQYF	TGCGCCAGCCAAATCGACAGGGGCCCCGCAGATACGCAGTATTTT
many	-	TRBV7-8	TRBJ1-1	CASQGSEAFF	TGTGCCAGCCAGGGATCTGAAGCTTTCTTT
many	TRBD1	TRBV12-3/TRBV12-4	TRBJ2-7	CASTRQGNEQYF	TGTGCCAGCACCCGACAGGGGAACGAGCAGTACTTC
many	TRBD2	TRBV4-1	TRBJ2-1	CASSQETGLADYNEQFF	TGCGCCAGCAGCCAAGAGACTGGACTAGCCGACTACAATGAGCAGTTCTTC
many	TRBD2	TRBV12-3/TRBV12-4	TRBJ2-7	CASSLLAGGYEQYF	TGTGCCAGCAGTTTACTAGCGGGAGGATACGAGCAGTACTTC
-	TRBD2	TRBV20-1	TRBJ2-4	CSARDWSGGGLKNIQYF	TGCAGTGCTAGAGATTGGTCGGGGGGGGGGCTTAAAAACATTCAGTACTTC
-	-	TRBV20-1	TRBJ2-1	CSATTGGSEQFF	TGCAGTGCTACGACCGGGGGAAGTGAGCAGTTCTTC
many	TRBD2	TRBV7-6	TRBJ2-5	CASSLVGLAGEETQYF	TGTGCCAGCAGCTTAGTCGGTCTAGCGGGTGAAGAGACCCAGTACTTC
-	-	TRBV5-1	TRBJ2-7	CASSPIDGSYEQYF	TGCGCCAGCAGCCCGATCGACGGGTCCTACGAGCAGTACTTC
many	-	TRBV2	TRBJ2-2	CASTLGTGELFF	TGTGCCAGCACCTTAGGGACCGGGGAGCTGTTTTTT
many	TRBD2	TRBV6-1	TRBJ2-4	CASSKREDYIQYF	TGTGCCAGCAGTAAGCGGGAGGACTACATTCAGTACTTC
-	-	TRBV12-3/TRBV12-4	TRBJ1-2	CASFPRGQSGYTF	TGTGCCAGCTTCCCTCGGGGCCAGAGTGGCTACACCTTC
few	-	TRBV5-1	TRBJ2-2	CASSHSTGPIGELFF	TGCGCCAGCAGCCACAGCACAGGGCCCATCGGGGAGCTGTTTTTT
-	-	TRBV29-1	TRBJ2-1	CSVEDWQGISYNEQFF	TGCAGCGTTGAAGATTGGCAGGGAATTTCTTACAATGAGCAGTTCTTC
few	-	TRBV30	TRBJ2-2	CAWIPGTSNTGELFF	TGTGCCTGGATCCCTGGCACATCTAACACCGGGGAGCTGTTTTTT
-	TRBD1	TRBV7-2	TRBJ1-2	CASSPGQAYGYTF	TGTGCCAGCAGCCCCGGACAGGCTTATGGCTACACCTTC
few	-	TRBV5-1	TRBJ1-2	CASSLNPRTDYGYTF	TGCGCCAGCAGCTTAAACCCTCGGACAGACTATGGCTACACCTTC